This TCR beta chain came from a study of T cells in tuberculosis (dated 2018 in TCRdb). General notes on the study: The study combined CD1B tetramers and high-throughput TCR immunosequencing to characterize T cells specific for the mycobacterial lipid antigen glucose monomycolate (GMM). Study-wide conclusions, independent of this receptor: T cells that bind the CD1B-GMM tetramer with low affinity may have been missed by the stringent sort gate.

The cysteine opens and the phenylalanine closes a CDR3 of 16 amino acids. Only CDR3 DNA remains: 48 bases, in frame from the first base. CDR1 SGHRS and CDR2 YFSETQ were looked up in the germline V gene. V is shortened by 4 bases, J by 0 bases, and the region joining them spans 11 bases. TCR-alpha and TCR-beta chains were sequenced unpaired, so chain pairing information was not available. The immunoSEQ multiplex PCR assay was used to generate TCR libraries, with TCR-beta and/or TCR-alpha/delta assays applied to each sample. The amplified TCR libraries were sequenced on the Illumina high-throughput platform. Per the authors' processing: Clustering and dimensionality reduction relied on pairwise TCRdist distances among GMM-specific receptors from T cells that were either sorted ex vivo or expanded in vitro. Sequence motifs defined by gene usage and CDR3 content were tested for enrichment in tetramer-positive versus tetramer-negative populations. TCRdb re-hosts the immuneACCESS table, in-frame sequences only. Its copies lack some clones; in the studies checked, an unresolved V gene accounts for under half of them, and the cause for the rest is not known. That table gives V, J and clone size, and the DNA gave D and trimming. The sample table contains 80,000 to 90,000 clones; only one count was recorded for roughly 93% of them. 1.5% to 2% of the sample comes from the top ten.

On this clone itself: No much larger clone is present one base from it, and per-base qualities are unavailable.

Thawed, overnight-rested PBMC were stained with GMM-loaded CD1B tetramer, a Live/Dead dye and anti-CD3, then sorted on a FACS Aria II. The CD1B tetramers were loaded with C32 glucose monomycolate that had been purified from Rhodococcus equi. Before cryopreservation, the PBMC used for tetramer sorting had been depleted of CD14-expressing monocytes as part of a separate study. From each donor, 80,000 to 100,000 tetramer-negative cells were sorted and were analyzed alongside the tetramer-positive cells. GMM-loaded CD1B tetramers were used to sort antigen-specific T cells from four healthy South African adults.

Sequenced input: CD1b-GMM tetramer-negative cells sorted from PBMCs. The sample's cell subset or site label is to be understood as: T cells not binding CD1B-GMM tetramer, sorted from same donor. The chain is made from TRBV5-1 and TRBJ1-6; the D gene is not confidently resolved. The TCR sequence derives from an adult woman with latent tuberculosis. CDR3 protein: CASSLDRSSYNSPLHF. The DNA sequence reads TGCGCCAGCAGCCTGGACCGGAGCTCCTATAATTCACCCCTCCACTTT.